This T cell receptor (beta chain) is drawn from a study of OX40 agonist ivuxolimab in advanced cancers. CDR3 length equals 18 residues. In germline, CDR1 is SGHTA, CDR2 FQGNSA. The trim removed 1 base at V and 2 bases at J, leaving 14 bases unmatched. This table comes from immunoSEQ multiplex PCR, and its TCRdb copy is limited to in-frame clones, with some not included. The sample shows 70,000 to 90,000 clones, about 92% of them seen only once. J is TRBJ2-7 and V is TRBV7-2, with TRBD1 matching over 7 bases. The sequence derives from an adult with an advanced solid tumor such as melanoma, head and neck, liver or kidney cancer. The starting material was CD4+ or CD8+ T cells sorted from blood, obtained in a trial of the OX40 agonist ivuxolimab. The DNA for the CDR3 is TGTGCCAGCAGCTTAGGCTCCGTCCGGGACAGTGCGACCTACGAGCAGTACTTC. Translation gives CASSLGSVRDSATYEQYF. Filled out from reference TRBV7-2 and TRBJ2-7, the complete variable domain reads GAGVSQSPSNKVTEKGKDVELRCDPISGHTALYWYRQSLGQGLEFLIYFQGNSAPDKSGLPSDRFSAERTGGSVSTLTIQRTQQEDSAVYLCASSLGSVRDSATYEQYFGPGTRLTVT.